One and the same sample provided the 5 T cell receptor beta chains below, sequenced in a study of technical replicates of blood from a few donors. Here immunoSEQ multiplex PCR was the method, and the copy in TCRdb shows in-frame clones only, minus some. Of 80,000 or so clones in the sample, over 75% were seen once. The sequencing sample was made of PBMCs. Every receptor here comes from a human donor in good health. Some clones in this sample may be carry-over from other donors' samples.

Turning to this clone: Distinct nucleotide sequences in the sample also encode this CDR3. CDR3 region: CASSPSGGYSPLHF. The CDR3 nucleotides read TGCGCCAGCAGCCCTTCGGGAGGCTACTCACCCCTCCACTTT. The V gene is TRBV5-1, the J gene TRBJ1-6; no reliable D call. Germline V gene lookup returns CDR1 SGHRS and CDR2 YFSETQ. CDR3 size: 14 residues. V lost 4 bases, J lost 10 bases, and 15 bases lay in between.

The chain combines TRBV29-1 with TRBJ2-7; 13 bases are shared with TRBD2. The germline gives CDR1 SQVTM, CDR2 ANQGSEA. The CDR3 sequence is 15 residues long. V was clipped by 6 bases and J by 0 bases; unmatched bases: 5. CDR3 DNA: TGCAGCGTGGGACTAGCGGGATCGATCTCCTACGAGCAGTACTTC. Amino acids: CSVGLAGSISYEQYF.

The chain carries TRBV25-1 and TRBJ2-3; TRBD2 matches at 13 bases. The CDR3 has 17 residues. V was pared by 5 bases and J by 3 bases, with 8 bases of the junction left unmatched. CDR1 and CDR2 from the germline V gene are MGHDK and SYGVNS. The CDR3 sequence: CASSLTPTSGRTDTQYF. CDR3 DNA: TGTGCCAGCAGTCTCACCCCGACTAGCGGGAGGACAGATACGCAGTATTTT.

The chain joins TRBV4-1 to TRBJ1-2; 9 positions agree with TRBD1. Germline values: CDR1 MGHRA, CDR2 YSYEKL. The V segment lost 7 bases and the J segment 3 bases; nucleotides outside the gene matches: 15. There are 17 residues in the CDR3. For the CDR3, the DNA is TGCGCCAGCACCCGAGTGCCCGGGACAGGGAGGGACTATGGCTACACCTTC. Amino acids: CASTRVPGTGRDYGYTF.

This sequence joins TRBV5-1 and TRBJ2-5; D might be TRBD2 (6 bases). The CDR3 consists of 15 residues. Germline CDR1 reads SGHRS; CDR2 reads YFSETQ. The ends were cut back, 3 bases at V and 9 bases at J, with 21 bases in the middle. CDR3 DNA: TGCGCCAGCAGCTCACCGACGGGGACGGAGCGGGCCCAGTACTTC. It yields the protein CASSSPTGTERAQYF.